The 26 T cell receptor beta chains presented below share a single source sample, sequenced in a study of blood T cell repertoires in COVID-19. TCRdb's copy holds only in-frame clones and misses some; the assay was immunoSEQ multiplex PCR. The repertoire holds 210,000 or so clones, with just over 90% as singletons. The sequenced sample was peripheral blood. The receptor source for this set is a man aged 25 to 40 with acute or convalescent COVID-19.

The chain combines TRBV9 with TRBJ1-6; no firm D call. Germline assignment: CDR1 SGDLS and CDR2 YYNGEE. CDR3 length equals 15 residues. Trimming took 4 bases from V and 3 from J, leaving 11 bases between them. CDR3 sequence reads: CASSSAPGYNSPLHF. The CDR3 coding sequence is TGTGCCAGCAGCTCAGCACCAGGCTATAATTCACCCCTCCACTTT. The full variable domain, completed using reference TRBV9 and TRBJ1-6, is DSGVTQTPKHLITATGQRVTLRCSPRSGDLSVYWYQQSLDQGLQFLIQYYNGEERAKGNILERFSAQQFPDLHSELNLSSLELGDSALYFCASSSAPGYNSPLHFGNGTRLTVT.

The rearrangement links TRBV2 to TRBJ2-5, with TRBD2 matching over 7 bases. With 5 bases clipped from V and 4 bases from J, the junction kept 1 base outside the gene matches. CDR3 length: 12 residues. Germline V gives CDR1 SNHLY, CDR2 FYNNEI. CDR3 protein: CASSIAGETQYF. The DNA for the CDR3 is TGTGCCAGCAGTATAGCGGGAGAGACCCAGTACTTC.

The rearrangement joins TRBV27 to TRBJ1-6; no clear D gene. The CDR3 is made up of 14 amino acids. The ends were cut back, 3 bases at V and 9 bases at J, with 12 bases in the middle. Germline-derived CDR1 and CDR2 are MNHEY and SMNVEV (reference sequence). As DNA, the CDR3 is TGTGCCAGCAGTTTTAACAGCCGGGGTTCACCCCTCCACTTT. Translation gives CASSFNSRGSPLHF.

In DNA, the CDR3 is TGTGCCAGCTCACCACGGGAGGGCCGGGCCGGGGAGCTGTTTTTT. It yields the protein CASSPREGRAGELFF. The chain couples TRBV18 to TRBJ2-2; 7 nucleotides align to TRBD2. Germline V gene data show CDR1 as KGHSH and CDR2 as LQKENI. The V segment lost 1 base and the J segment 6 bases; nucleotides outside the gene matches: 5. This CDR3 has 15 amino acids.

V usage is TRBV7-8 and J usage is TRBJ1-5; D perhaps matches TRBD1 (5 bases). The V end lost 5 bases, the J end lost 2 bases, and 13 bases lay between the germline ends. Germline CDR1 and CDR2: SGHVS and FQNEAQ. The CDR3 has 15 amino acids. CDR3 amino acids: CASSQNWGGNQPQHF. Here the CDR3 DNA reads TGTGCCAGCAGCCAAAATTGGGGGGGCAATCAGCCCCAGCATTTT.

The gene calls are TRBV28 and TRBJ1-4, with 9 bases matching TRBD1. The CDR3 is made up of 15 amino acids. The junction had 8 bases not matched to a gene; V was cut back by 5 bases and J by 7 bases. Germline lookup yields CDR1 MDHEN and CDR2 SYDVKM. CDR3 protein: CASSADRGAGEKLFF. The CDR3 region has the DNA TGTGCCAGCAGTGCGGACAGGGGCGCGGGTGAAAAACTGTTTTTT.

This chain joins TRBV28 and TRBJ2-1; D unresolved. The CDR3 extends over 15 amino acids. Germline CDR1 is MDHEN and CDR2 is SYDVKM. Trimming cost V 5 bases and J 5 bases, with 16 bases left between them. CDR3 protein: CASSLTVGRDNEQFF. The CDR3, as DNA: TGTGCCAGCAGTCTCACAGTGGGCAGAGACAATGAGCAGTTCTTC.

V is TRBV6-5 and J is TRBJ2-7; 7 positions agree with TRBD2. After removal of 4 bases from V and 7 bases from J, the junction contained 13 bases not matched to a gene. The CDR3 has 15 amino acids. The germline V gene has CDR1 MNHEY and CDR2 SVGAGI. The CDR3 loop is CASSSGDYRVWEQYF. The CDR3 bases are TGTGCCAGCAGTTCCGGGGACTACAGAGTTTGGGAGCAGTACTTC.

The V call is TRBV4-1, the J call TRBJ2-1; 13 nucleotides line up with TRBD2. The germline V gene has CDR1 MGHRA and CDR2 YSYEKL. The CDR3 has 16 amino acids. After removal of 4 bases from V and 8 bases from J, the junction contained 8 bases not matched to a gene. Here the CDR3 reads CASSLDRTSGGDEQFF. The CDR3 DNA reads TGCGCCAGCAGCCTTGATCGGACTAGCGGGGGCGATGAGCAGTTCTTC.

The rearrangement uses TRBV4-1 and TRBJ1-2, with a weak D call TRBD1 (5 bases). This CDR3 is built from 14 residues. Between the trimmed V and J ends, which lost 1 base and 3 bases, there was a span of 9 bases. The germline V gene encodes CDR1 MGHRA and CDR2 YSYEKL. The CDR3 spells CASSQVGAYYGYTF. CDR3 sequence (DNA): TGCGCCAGCAGCCAAGTTGGGGCTTACTATGGCTACACCTTC.

The rearrangement links TRBV7-6 to TRBJ2-1; D perhaps matches TRBD1 (6 bases). Per the germline V gene, CDR1 is SGHVS and CDR2 is FNYEAQ. CDR3 length: 15 residues. The V gene lost 2 bases and the J gene lost 6 bases, with 14 bases spanning the gap. The DNA for the CDR3 is TGTGCCAGCAGCTTAAGGCAGGGGATCGGCAATGAGCAGTTCTTC. Amino acid sequence: CASSLRQGIGNEQFF.

The V call is TRBV28, the J call TRBJ1-5; TRBD1 matches 8 bases. Germline V gene lookup returns CDR1 MDHEN and CDR2 SYDVKM. The CDR3 runs to 15 residues. V was pared by 6 bases and J by 0 bases, with 4 bases of the junction left unmatched. The CDR3 sequence is CASSAGGSSNQPQHF. Written as DNA, the CDR3 is TGTGCCAGCAGCGCAGGGGGCTCTAGCAATCAGCCCCAGCATTTT.

This clone was recorded only once. The chain is built from TRBV6-5 and TRBJ2-2, with D tentatively TRBD2 (6 bases). This CDR3 has 14 amino acids. V lost 8 bases, J lost 7 bases, and 17 bases lay in between. Germline CDR1 MNHEY, CDR2 SVGAGI. CDR3 sequence (DNA): TGTGCCAGCCGAGGCGGGATCTACAGCGGGGAGCTGTTTTTT. Protein: CASRGGIYSGELFF.

This chain joins TRBV7-9 and TRBJ1-4, with TRBD1 as a possible D gene (5 bases). This CDR3 is 16 amino acids long. CDR1 SEHNR and CDR2 FQNEAQ come from the germline V gene (reference sequence). Between the trimmed V and J ends, which lost 0 bases and 3 bases, there was a span of 11 bases. CDR3 bases: TGTGCCAGCAGCTTAGCGCTTGGGGGGGCTAATGAAAAACTGTTTTTT. Its translation is CASSLALGGANEKLFF.

The rearrangement uses TRBV13 and TRBJ2-7; tentative D call: TRBD1 (5 bases). The CDR3 is made up of 12 amino acids. Germline V gene sequence: CDR1 PRHDT, CDR2 FYEKMQ (reference sequence). V was shortened by 3 bases and J by 6 bases, with 9 bases between the two germline ends. CDR3: CASSFTGAEQYF. The CDR3 DNA reads as TGTGCCAGCAGCTTTACAGGAGCCGAGCAGTACTTC.

This chain links TRBV19 with TRBJ2-2, with 9 bases identical to TRBD1. The CDR3 has 14 amino acids. V lost 6 bases to trimming and J lost 6 bases; unmatched junction nucleotides: 5. Per germline, CDR1 LNHDA and CDR2 SQIVND (reference sequence). The CDR3, as DNA: TGTGCCAGTAGAACCACAGGGGGCTCCGGGGAGCTGTTTTTT. This encodes CASRTTGGSGELFF.

The chain is built from TRBV28 and TRBJ1-2; D not resolved. CDR3 length equals 13 residues. V lost 3 bases and J lost 4, with 9 bases in between. Germline CDR1 is MDHEN and CDR2 is SYDVKM. The CDR3 is CASSLAGGYGYTF. Written as DNA, the CDR3 is TGTGCCAGCAGTTTGGCGGGTGGCTATGGCTACACCTTC.

The chain employs TRBV7-9 and TRBJ2-5; 12 positions match TRBD2. The V gene's germline CDR1 is SEHNR and CDR2 FQNEAQ (reference sequence). The CDR3 is made up of 16 amino acids. V gave up 5 bases and J gave up 2 bases; unmatched junction bases: 6. The CDR3 coding sequence is TGTGCCAGCAGCACCTGGACTAGCGGGGTTCAAGAGACCCAGTACTTC. The encoded protein is CASSTWTSGVQETQYF.

The genes are TRBV30 and TRBJ1-5, with 7 positions matching TRBD1. The germline CDR1 and CDR2 sequences are GTSNPN and SVGIG (reference sequence). This CDR3 has 15 residues. V lost 3 bases to trimming and J lost 2 bases; unmatched junction nucleotides: 7. Here the CDR3 reads CAWRETGNGNQPQHF. The CDR3 DNA is TGTGCCTGGAGGGAGACAGGGAACGGCAATCAGCCCCAGCATTTT.

The chain recombines TRBV27 with TRBJ2-3; maybe TRBD2 (5 bases). This CDR3 has 15 residues. Trimming took 1 base from V and 5 from J, leaving 13 bases between them. The germline V gene has CDR1 MNHEY and CDR2 SMNVEV (reference sequence). CDR3 DNA sequence: TGTGCCAGCAGTTTATTTGGGAGAGTAATAGATACGCAGTATTTT. Protein: CASSLFGRVIDTQYF.

V is TRBV5-1 and J is TRBJ1-2, with TRBD1 as a possible D gene (5 bases). V dropped 0 bases and J dropped 8 bases, with 17 bases sitting between them. Germline values: CDR1 SGHRS, CDR2 YFSETQ. The length of the CDR3 is 15 residues. Here the CDR3 reads CASSLVAGQKGGYTF. As DNA, the CDR3 is TGCGCCAGCAGCTTGGTCGCCGGACAAAAGGGAGGCTACACCTTC.

The CDR3 DNA reads as TGCGCCAGCAGCCCGGGACAGGGAAGCTCCTATAATTCACCCCTCCACTTT. This translates into CASSPGQGSSYNSPLHF. This sequence joins TRBV5-1 and TRBJ1-6, with 9 bases identical to TRBD1. Looked up from germline, CDR1 is SGHRS and CDR2 is YFSETQ. The CDR3 covers 17 residues. Trimming removed 4 bases from V and 0 bases from J; junction bases left unmatched: 5.

J is TRBJ2-1 and V is TRBV28; 10 bases agree with TRBD2. The germline V gene has CDR1 MDHEN and CDR2 SYDVKM. V lost 5 bases to trimming and J lost 6 bases; unmatched junction nucleotides: 10. The CDR3 has 16 residues. The DNA for the CDR3 is TGTGCCAGCAGTCCGCTAGCGGGGGCCCTCAGCAATGAGCAGTTCTTC. As protein: CASSPLAGALSNEQFF.

This CDR3 reads CASSSPGLAGVTKNIQYF. CDR3 sequence (DNA): TGTGCCAGCAGTTCACCGGGACTAGCGGGGGTAACCAAAAACATTCAGTACTTC. The chain has TRBV28 and TRBJ2-4; 14 nucleotides align to TRBD2. Germline lookup yields CDR1 MDHEN and CDR2 SYDVKM. The V gene end was trimmed by 4 bases and the J gene end by 2 bases; junction bases not matched to a gene: 7. The CDR3 is 18 amino acids.

The V gene is TRBV27, the J gene TRBJ2-7, with 16 positions matching TRBD2. This CDR3 has 14 amino acids. Trimming removed 4 bases from V and 7 bases from J; junction bases left unmatched: 1. In germline, CDR1 is MNHEY, CDR2 SMNVEV (reference sequence). CDR3 nucleotide sequence: TGTGCCAGCAGTTCGGGACTAGCGGGAGGGGAGCAGTACTTC. Residues: CASSSGLAGGEQYF.

V and J are TRBV15 and TRBJ1-1, with D perhaps matching TRBD1 (6 bases). Germline loops: CDR1 LNHNV, CDR2 YYDKDF (reference sequence). The CDR3 loop spans 16 amino acids. V lost 1 base and J 0 bases, leaving 12 bases between the germline ends. The CDR3 nucleotides are TGTGCCACCAGCAGAGTGGCCGGGACACTGAACACTGAAGCTTTCTTT. Protein: CATSRVAGTLNTEAFF.